The 30 T cell receptor beta chains listed next were all sequenced from one sample in a study of T cell clonality in common variable immunodeficiency. Profiled with immunoSEQ multiplex PCR; TCRdb holds only in-frame clones, not every one. The counts give approximately 81,000 clones, none of them seen only once; around 0.87% is held by the top ten. What was sequenced was peripheral blood mononuclear cells. Source of these receptors: a person aged 18 to 70 in good health.

This clone was detected ten times or more. Sequencing ends 3 residues short of the CDR3 end; the germline J gene provides the rest. V and J are TRBV29-1 and TRBJ2-7; D unclear. Germline V gene data show CDR1 as SQVTM and CDR2 as ANQGSEA. This CDR3 has 12 amino acids. Trimming left V 4 bases short and J 0 bases short, with 7 bases between. The CDR3 loop reads CSVVVSSYEQYF. CDR3 DNA, as far as it was read: TGCAGCGTTGTAGTTAGCTCCTACGAG.

This clone was seen many times. The read ends 3 residues early relative to the CDR3; the germline J gene fills the gap. The rearrangement uses TRBV11-2 and TRBJ2-1, with D hard to call. V lost 6 bases to trimming and J lost 5 bases, with 11 bases between them. The length of the CDR3 is 13 residues. Germline V gives CDR1 SGHAT, CDR2 FQNNGV. The sequenced part of the CDR3 DNA is TGTGCCAGCAGTTTGCAGGTTAACAATGAG. It codes for CASSLQVNNE. In full, the CDR3 is CASSLQVNNEQFF. Full variable domain (missing parts from reference TRBV11-2 and TRBJ2-1): EAGVAQSPRYKIIEKRQSVAFWCNPISGHATLYWYQQILGQGPKLLIQFQNNGVVDDSQLPKDRFSAERLKGVDSTLKIQPAKLEDSAVYLCASSLQVNNEQFFGPGTRLTVL.

This clone was detected many times. The read halts 3 residues ahead of the CDR3 end, with the missing end drawn from the germline J gene. V gene TRBV7-8 combines with J gene TRBJ2-1; 10 positions match TRBD2. Trimming at V came to 5 bases and at J to 7 bases, leaving 14 bases not matched to a gene. This CDR3 has 17 amino acids. CDR1 is SGHVS, CDR2 FQNEAQ, per germline. This CDR3 reads CASSPPSGRGFGNEQFF. Incomplete CDR3 DNA: TGTGCCAGCAGCCCCCCCAGCGGGAGGGGTTTCGGGAATGAG.

Many counts were recorded for this clone. The read falls 3 residues short of the CDR3 end, and the missing part is taken from the germline J gene. The chain recombines TRBV18 with TRBJ2-1; TRBD1 matches 7 bases. The CDR3 is 15 residues long. Germline trimming cut 2 bases from V and 1 base from J; bases unmatched to any gene: 2. Germline V gene lookup returns CDR1 KGHSH and CDR2 LQKENI. CDR3 sequence: CASSPTTGSYNEQFF. The covered CDR3 bases are TGTGCCAGCTCACCAACGACAGGGTCCTACAATGAG.

This clone was recorded at least ten times. This CDR3 reads CASSPCRGGETQYF. The CDR3 bases that were read are TGTGCCAGCTCACCATGTAGGGGGGGGGAGACC. The genes are TRBV18 and TRBJ2-5, with a weak D call TRBD2 (7 bases). The read falls 3 residues short of the CDR3 end, and the missing part is taken from the germline J gene. The V gene's germline CDR1 is KGHSH and CDR2 LQKENI. The CDR3 extends over 14 amino acids. V gave up 2 bases and J gave up 5 bases, with 12 bases separating them.

This clone was recorded many times. Read coverage stops 3 residues before the CDR3 terminus; the germline J gene supplies the remainder. V gene TRBV7-8 combines with J gene TRBJ1-4, with 9 nucleotides matching TRBD1. The CDR3 is made up of 15 amino acids. With 1 base clipped from V and 8 bases from J, the junction kept 5 bases outside the gene matches. CDR1 is SGHVS and CDR2 is FQNEAQ in the germline V gene. CDR3 DNA (partial): TGTGCCAGCAGCTTAGGGGACAGGGATGGAGAAAAA. This sequence encodes CASSLGDRDGEK. The entire CDR3 reads CASSLGDRDGEKLFF.

In this sample, this clone turned up many times. The junction differs from germline at one of its ends, possibly a read error. The read comes to an end 3 residues before the CDR3 does, leaving the germline J gene to fill in the end. This rearrangement joins TRBV4-2 to TRBJ1-5; D might be TRBD1 (5 bases). The CDR3 has 15 residues. CDR1 LGHNA and CDR2 YNFKEQ come from the germline V gene. The CDR3 DNA, read in part, is TGCGCCAGCAGCCAAGGGAGGGGTACAAATCAGCCC. Protein product: CASSQGRGTNQP. The whole CDR3 protein is CASSQGRGTNQPQHF.

This clone has a count of ten or more. The read ends 3 residues early relative to the CDR3; the germline J gene fills the gap. The rearrangement uses TRBV18 and TRBJ2-3; no clear D. Per the germline V gene, CDR1 is KGHSH and CDR2 is LQKENI. Between the trimmed V and J ends, which lost 5 bases and 4 bases, there was a span of 13 bases. This CDR3 comprises 14 residues. The DNA read from the CDR3 is TGTGCCAGCTCATCACTGAGTAGTGCAGATACG. It is translated as CASSSLSSADT. The whole CDR3 protein reads CASSSLSSADTQYF.

This clone was observed many times. The read ends 3 residues shy of where the CDR3 ends; the end is completed using the germline J gene. The rearrangement links TRBV7-2 to TRBJ2-1; the match to TRBD2 covers 11 bases. Germline lookup yields CDR1 SGHTA and CDR2 FQGNSA. Trimming cost V 6 bases and J 7 bases; bases outside gene matches: 8. The CDR3 has 15 residues. The covered CDR3 bases are TGTGCCAGCAGTAGAACTAGCGGGAGCTCAAATGAG. The encoded protein is CASSRTSGSSNE. The CDR3 in full is CASSRTSGSSNEQFF.

This clone was found many times. The sequence runs out 3 residues before the end of the CDR3; the remainder is reconstructed from the germline J gene. This rearrangement joins TRBV30 to TRBJ1-2; D is possibly TRBD1 (5 bases). Trimming left V 3 bases short and J 5 bases short, with 25 bases between. In germline, CDR1 is GTSNPN, CDR2 SVGIG (reference sequence). CDR3 length: 17 residues. The CDR3 loop is CAWSPLRHSRTIYGYTF. The covered CDR3 bases are TGTGCCTGGAGCCCCTTGCGTCACTCGCGGACAATTTATGGC.

This clone was detected many times. The CDR3 end lies 3 residues beyond the end of the read and is filled in from the germline J gene. The rearrangement links TRBV20-1 to TRBJ2-1, with D possibly TRBD2 on 5 matching bases. The CDR3 extends over 15 amino acids. Germline lookup yields CDR1 DFQATT and CDR2 SNEGSKA (reference sequence). Trimming cost V 6 bases and J 1 base, with 16 bases left between them. The CDR3 DNA, read in part, is TGCAGTGCGCGGCGGACTCCCTCTTCCTACAATGAG. This translates into CSARRTPSSYNE. The full CDR3 protein reads CSARRTPSSYNEQFF.

This clone occurred many times. The read is 3 residues too short to cover the CDR3 end, so that end is filled in from the germline J gene. The gene calls are TRBV12-3 or TRBV12-4 and TRBJ2-7, with 7 bases lining up with TRBD1. V shed 6 bases, J shed 4 bases, and the junction held 6 bases outside the gene matches. The CDR3 is 13 amino acids. Here the CDR3 reads CASRVGTAYEQYF. The CDR3 DNA, read in part, is TGTGCCAGCAGGGTGGGGACAGCTTACGAG.

This clone showed up many times. The read gets to within 3 residues of the CDR3 end, and the germline J gene fills in the rest. The chain is built from TRBV7-3 and TRBJ1-2, with D possibly TRBD1 on 6 matching bases. Looked up from germline, CDR1 is SGHTA and CDR2 is FQGTGA. This CDR3 is built from 14 residues. CDR3 bases read: TGTGCCAGCAGCTCACAGGGAAAGGACGGCGGC. It encodes CASSSQGKDGG. The full CDR3 sequence reads CASSSQGKDGGYTF.

This clone was recorded a few times. The read comes to an end 3 residues before the CDR3 does, leaving the germline J gene to fill in the end. V and J are TRBV7-3 and TRBJ1-2; D is ambiguous. CDR3 length: 14 amino acids. CDR1 and CDR2 from the germline V gene are SGHTA and FQGTGA. The CDR3 bases that were read are TGTGCCAGCACCCCTAGCGGGAGTCGGAATGAC. Translating gives CASTPSGSRND. The whole CDR3 region reads CASTPSGSRNDYTF.

This clone was counted at least ten times. The read ends 3 residues early relative to the CDR3; the germline J gene fills the gap. The chain employs TRBV19 and TRBJ2-2, with a tentative D call TRBD1 (5 bases). CDR1 and CDR2 (germline): LNHDA, SQIVND (reference sequence). CDR3 length: 14 amino acids. V lost 10 bases, J lost 4 bases, and 16 bases lay in between. This CDR3 reads CATIGVRTTGELFF. CDR3 DNA, as far as it was read: TGTGCCACCATAGGGGTCAGGACCACCGGGGAG.

This clone was seen many times. The CDR3 sequence is CASGHRESGNTIYF. Partial CDR3 DNA: TGTGCCAGTGGCCACAGGGAATCTGGAAACACC. The rearrangement uses TRBV19 and TRBJ1-3; possible D gene TRBD1, 6 bases. The CDR3 end falls 3 residues outside the read, so it is completed with the germline J gene. V dropped 8 bases and J dropped 1 base, with 12 bases sitting between them. This CDR3 contains 14 residues. CDR1 and CDR2 from the germline V gene are LNHDA and SQIVND (reference sequence).

This clone was seen ten or more times. The CDR3 is cut off 3 residues early in the read; its end comes from the germline J gene. The chain is built from TRBV7-3 and TRBJ2-2; a possible D gene is TRBD1 (7 bases). CDR1 is SGHTA, CDR2 FQGTGA, per germline. CDR3 length: 15 amino acids. V was trimmed by 5 bases and J by 5 bases, leaving 15 bases between them. The DNA read from the CDR3 is TGTGCCAGCAGCCCGGCAGGGGGGATGACCGGGGAG. This codes for CASSPAGGMTGE. The CDR3 reads in full as CASSPAGGMTGELFF.

This clone was counted at least ten times. The CDR3 is cut off 3 residues early in the read; its end comes from the germline J gene. The chain is built from TRBV20-1 and TRBJ2-7; 13 bases match TRBD2. The CDR3 consists of 15 residues. Looked up from germline, CDR1 is DFQATT and CDR2 is SNEGSKA (reference sequence). The trim removed 1 base at V and 3 bases at J, leaving 3 bases unmatched. CDR3 bases read: TGCAGTGCTAGAGTGGGACTAGCGGGAAACTACGAG. It yields the protein CSARVGLAGNYE. From start to end, the CDR3 is CSARVGLAGNYEQYF.

This clone showed up many times. The CDR3 is cut off 3 residues early in the read; its end comes from the germline J gene. The chain links TRBV4-1 to TRBJ2-5; D may be TRBD2 (5 bases). The V end lost 0 bases, the J end lost 5 bases, and 16 bases lay between the germline ends. The CDR3 has 16 residues. Looked up from germline, CDR1 is MGHRA and CDR2 is YSYEKL. CDR3 in amino acids: CASSQDIGKPGETQYF. The DNA read from the CDR3 is TGCGCCAGCAGCCAAGATATAGGAAAGCCGGGGGAGACC.

This clone was recorded many times. The missing CDR3 end, 3 residues past where the read stops, is filled in from the germline J gene. This rearrangement joins TRBV6-4 to TRBJ2-3; unclear D gene. The CDR3 length is 13 residues. Germline CDR1 reads MRHNA; CDR2 reads SNTAGT. The CDR3 sequence is CASSEGPTATQYF. Partial CDR3 DNA: TGTGCCAGCAGTGAGGGCCCGACGGCGACG.

The sample holds a few counts of this clone. The CDR3 goes on 3 residues after the read ends, and that part is filled in from the germline J gene. J is TRBJ1-5 and V is TRBV2; D possibly corresponds to TRBD1 (5 bases). Germline lookup yields CDR1 SNHLY and CDR2 FYNNEI. The CDR3 runs to 13 residues. V was cut by 7 bases and J by 4 bases, with 11 bases left in between. CDR3 DNA, as far as it was read: TGTGCCAGCAAGGGGCAGATTAATCAGCCC. This sequence encodes CASKGQINQP. The full CDR3 protein is CASKGQINQPQHF.

Ten or more counts support this clone. The read ends 3 residues early relative to the CDR3; the germline J gene fills the gap. The V and J genes are TRBV24-1 and TRBJ2-5; 9 bases fit TRBD2. Unmatched junction bases numbered 2, after V lost 5 bases and J lost 2 bases. The germline gives CDR1 KGHDR, CDR2 SFDVKD. This CDR3 comprises 14 residues. The CDR3 DNA, read in part, is TGTGCCACCAGTGCTAGCGGGGCTCAAGAGACC. Translated: CATSASGAQET. The entire CDR3 reads CATSASGAQETQYF.

The sample holds many counts of this clone. The DNA ends 3 residues before the CDR3 does, and the rest of the CDR3 is filled in from the germline J gene. The rearrangement uses TRBV20-1 and TRBJ1-4; 7 nucleotides match TRBD1. Unmatched junction bases numbered 21, after V lost 5 bases and J lost 0 bases. The CDR3 has 20 residues. Germline-derived CDR1 and CDR2 are DFQATT and SNEGSKA (reference sequence). CDR3 DNA (partial): TGCAGTGCTCGGGACAGACAAATGCTGTTCATACCTGCAACTAATGAAAAA. Protein: CSARDRQMLFIPATNEK. The CDR3, in full, reads CSARDRQMLFIPATNEKLFF.

This clone was recorded many times. The CDR3 extends 3 residues past the end of the read, so its final part is completed from the germline J gene. The chain joins TRBV30 to TRBJ2-3; TRBD2 agrees at 8 bases. Looked up from germline, CDR1 is GTSNPN and CDR2 is SVGIG (reference sequence). The length of the CDR3 is 14 residues. The CDR3 reads CAWSVLQRESPQYF. The covered CDR3 bases are TGTGCCTGGAGTGTTCTACAGCGGGAGAGTCCG.

This clone was counted many times. The read stops 3 residues short of the end of the CDR3; the missing end is completed from the germline J gene. The chain links TRBV20-1 to TRBJ2-4; D unclear. CDR1 is DFQATT, CDR2 SNEGSKA, per germline (reference sequence). The CDR3 totals 15 residues. Trimming cost V 0 bases and J 0 bases, with 9 bases left between them. The CDR3: CSARDISLAKNIQYF. The CDR3 DNA, read in part, is TGCAGTGCTAGAGATATCTCACTAGCCAAAAACATT.

This clone occurred many times. This chain's CDR3 is CASRAGTGNNEQFF. The sequenced CDR3 bases are TGTGCCAGTAGGGCCGGGACAGGGAACAATGAG. The chain is built from TRBV19 and TRBJ2-1; the match to TRBD1 covers 9 bases. The read ends 3 residues shy of where the CDR3 ends; the end is completed using the germline J gene. CDR1 is LNHDA, CDR2 SQIVND, per germline (reference sequence). J gave up 5 bases and V 6 bases, and 5 bases lay outside the gene matches. This CDR3 is 14 amino acids long.

This clone was picked up many times. Coverage ceases 3 residues before the CDR3 finishes, and the germline J gene fills in the end. V and J are TRBV18 and TRBJ1-1; D may be TRBD1 (6 bases). This CDR3 is 14 amino acids long. Germline values: CDR1 KGHSH, CDR2 LQKENI. Deletions cut 5 bases from V and 1 base from J, with 11 bases between. The sequenced CDR3 bases are TGTGCCAGCTCAGTGAAACAGGGGAACACTGAA. Amino acid sequence: CASSVKQGNTE. The entire CDR3 sequence reads CASSVKQGNTEAFF.

About this clone itself: From the germline J gene comes the end of the CDR3, since the read stops 3 residues before it. V and J are TRBV11-3 and TRBJ2-7, with D perhaps matching TRBD2 (6 bases). The CDR3 covers 15 residues. Trimming removed 1 base from V and 1 base from J, with 11 bases in between. Looked up from germline, CDR1 is SGHNT and CDR2 is YENEEA. The CDR3 loop reads CASSLGAGLSYEQYF. The covered CDR3 bases are TGTGCCAGCAGCTTAGGGGCGGGACTTTCCTACGAG.

This clone was recorded many times. The read terminates 3 residues before the CDR3 end, so the remaining end is supplied by the germline J gene. The gene calls are TRBV19 and TRBJ2-1, with 9 bases matching TRBD2. Germline V gene sequence: CDR1 LNHDA, CDR2 SQIVND (reference sequence). Trimming removed 2 bases from V and 9 bases from J; junction bases left unmatched: 8. The CDR3 contains 15 residues. The sequenced CDR3 bases are TGTGCCAGTAGTATAAGTAGCGGGAGAATGGGTGAG. Its protein product is CASSISSGRMGE. The CDR3, in full, reads CASSISSGRMGEQFF. Looking up the rest from reference TRBV19 and TRBJ2-1 gives the full variable domain: DGGITQSPKYLFRKEGQNVTLSCEQNLNHDAMYWYRQDPGQGLRLIYYSQIVNDFQKGDIAEGYSVSREKKESFPLTVTSAQKNPTAFYLCASSISSGRMGEQFFGPGTRLTVL.

This clone was seen many times. The CDR3 bases that were read are TGTGCCAGCTCAACAACCCTGGGCAGCTCCTACAATGAG. It yields the protein CASSTTLGSSYNE. The complete CDR3 protein is CASSTTLGSSYNEQFF. This chain links TRBV18 with TRBJ2-1; unclear D gene. The CDR3 end is not reached by the read, which stops 3 residues before it; the germline J gene fills it in. This CDR3 spans 16 amino acids. In germline, CDR1 is KGHSH, CDR2 LQKENI. Trimming cost V 5 bases and J 0 bases, with 14 bases left between them.